This is a list of T cell receptor beta chains from one sample in a study of blood T cell repertoires in COVID-19. Profiled with immunoSEQ multiplex PCR; TCRdb holds only in-frame clones, not every one. Of 150,000 to 250,000 clones in the sample, roughly 83% were seen once. The sample comprised peripheral blood. The receptors were sampled from a woman in her 40s with COVID-19, enrolled during active disease. CDR3s include the opening cysteine and the closing phenylalanine or tryptophan. D genes are given only for firm matches. Clone size appears in some rows only: once, few, many, or a class for an expanded clone.

cdr3_aa cdr3_nt d_call j_call clone_size v_call
CASSIIQGGYGYTF TGTGCCAGTAGTATAATCCAGGGCGGCTATGGCTACACCTTC . TRBJ1-2 . TRBV19
CASSPRQGARQPQHF TGTGCCAGCAGCCCTCGACAGGGGGCTCGACAGCCCCAGCATTTT TRBD1 TRBJ1-5 few TRBV3-1/TRBV3-2
CASRGGNEYEQYF TGTGCCAGCAGGGGGGGAAACGAATACGAGCAGTACTTC . TRBJ2-7 . TRBV28
CASSLDRGSGYTF TGCGCCAGCAGCTTGGACAGGGGCAGTGGCTACACCTTC TRBD1 TRBJ1-2 . TRBV5-1
CATSTGQGNTGELFF TGTGCCACCAGTACGGGACAGGGTAACACCGGGGAGCTGTTTTTT TRBD1 TRBJ2-2 few TRBV24-1
CASSLTGQGDEQYF TGTGCCAGCTCACTGACCGGACAGGGGGACGAGCAGTACTTC TRBD1 TRBJ2-7 . TRBV18
CASSPSSSSIQYF TGTGCCAGCAGCCCAAGCTCGAGTAGCATTCAGTACTTC . TRBJ2-4 . TRBV7-9
CASSDQTGADTEAFF TGTGCCAGCAGTGACCAGACAGGGGCGGACACTGAAGCTTTCTTT TRBD1 TRBJ1-1 . TRBV6-4
CASSAGYGNRDYGYTF TGTGCCAGCAGTGCGGGATACGGAAACAGGGACTATGGCTACACCTTC . TRBJ1-2 once TRBV2
CASSPRGAGNTIYF TGTGCCAGCAGCCCACGGGGGGCGGGAAACACCATATATTTT . TRBJ1-3 . TRBV5-4
CASSLDRYQPQHF TGTGCCAGCAGCTTAGACAGGTATCAGCCCCAGCATTTT . TRBJ1-5 . TRBV11-2
CASSIGGAPYGYTF TGTGCCAGTAGTATCGGGGGGGCGCCGTATGGCTACACCTTC . TRBJ1-2 few TRBV19
CASSRKLAGGDEQFF TGTGCCAGCAGCCGAAAACTAGCGGGGGGGGATGAGCAGTTCTTC TRBD2 TRBJ2-1 once TRBV4-2
CASSQDSGLGRGEQYF TGTGCCAGCAGCCAAGATTCGGGACTAGGGCGAGGGGAGCAGTACTTC TRBD2 TRBJ2-7 . TRBV14